This T cell receptor (beta chain) was sequenced in a study of T cells in narcolepsy (dated 2018 in TCRdb). The study in broad terms: Healthy control donors were enrolled in the study alongside patients who had narcolepsy type 1 or type 2 (NT1, NT2). To look for autoreactive T cells in narcolepsy patients that target self-antigens of hypocretin neurons (hypocretin, TRIB2), the study used TCR Vbeta sequencing to follow clonotypes in blood and CSF.

The CDR1 and CDR2 encoded by the germline V gene are MDHEN and SYDVKM. At the junction V is shortened by 7 bases and J by 2 bases, with 24 bases in between. The CDR3 spans 17 residues, from the cysteine through the phenylalanine. The read is trimmed to its CDR3 DNA, 51 bases read in frame from base 1. Memory CD4+ T cells were sorted ex vivo from peripheral blood of narcolepsy patients and healthy controls for TCR Vbeta sequencing. Results and caveats for the whole study, not just this receptor: In plots comparing CSF and blood CD4+ T cell clonotypes from the same patient, HCRT-specific and TRIB2-specific autoreactive clonotypes were highlighted. Numbers of sequenced blood memory CD4+ clonotypes were comparable, averaging around 42,000 in patients and under 35,000 in controls. According to the report, autoreactive clonotypes were detected serially in the blood of the same patients and of different patients, but not in healthy controls. No sequences matching autoreactive T cell clones were present in some of the blood memory CD4+ repertoires from patients and controls.

Libraries were built with the immunoSEQ multiplex PCR assay. TCRdb carries this immuneACCESS record with in-frame sequences only. Its versions omit some clonotypes, under half of them owing to an unresolved V gene in the studies checked, with the rest unexplained. This sample comprises around 27,000 clones, 82% of them detected only once. The top ten clonotypes cover under 1.3% of the sample. Regarding this clone: What this receptor recognizes is not known. It has no much larger one-base neighbor in the sample; base qualities were not kept.

The chain joins TRBV28 to TRBJ2-7; TRBD2 could be the D gene, as 5 bases match. Sequenced input: CD45RA- memory CD4+ T cells from PBMCs. The label giving this sample's cell subset or site can be read as: memory T cells sorted ex vivo from peripheral blood. This clonotype was obtained from a human donor with narcolepsy. The sequence in DNA is TGTGCCAGCACCTCCCTGGGGAGTGCTGCTTTCCCCTACGAGCAGTACTTC. This yields the protein CASTSLGSAAFPYEQYF.